These T cell receptor beta chains were read from a single sample in a study of T cell responses to AZD1222 COVID-19 vaccine. Sequencing was performed with immunoSEQ multiplex PCR; in TCRdb, only in-frame clones are kept and a portion is missing. The sample gives about 110,000 clones, about nine tenths of which show up once; 2% to 2.5% is in the top ten. The source material was peripheral blood, sampled 28 days after the second AZD1222 dose. The receptors were sampled from an adult who received the AZD1222 COVID-19 vaccine. Both conserved end residues are part of each CDR3. The D gene is left open where the match is weak. A clone size is listed for some rows: how often the clone was seen (once, few, many), or a class if it is expanded.

d_gene	v_gene	j_gene	abundance	CDR3aa	CDR3nt
.	TRBV9	TRBJ2-3	.	CASSPRVSGADTQYF	TGTGCCAGCAGCCCCCGGGTGAGCGGTGCAGATACGCAGTATTTT
TRBD1	TRBV5-5	TRBJ2-3	.	CASSITGGKADTQYF	TGTGCCAGCAGCATTACAGGGGGGAAGGCAGATACGCAGTATTTT
TRBD1	TRBV18	TRBJ2-2	.	CASSPGQGRTGELFF	TGTGCCAGCTCACCGGGACAGGGCCGCACCGGGGAGCTGTTTTTT
.	TRBV4-3	TRBJ2-7	.	CASSQDPSGRYEQYF	TGCGCCAGCAGCCAAGATCCCTCAGGGCGCTACGAGCAGTACTTC
TRBD2	TRBV9	TRBJ2-7	.	CASSSRAGTSYEQYF	TGTGCCAGCAGTAGCCGAGCGGGGACCTCCTACGAGCAGTACTTC
.	TRBV12-3/TRBV12-4	TRBJ1-2	.	CASSFSGNGYTF	TGTGCCAGCAGTTTCTCGGGGAATGGCTACACCTTC
.	TRBV4-1	TRBJ2-7	.	CASSQGTTYEQYF	TGCGCCAGCAGCCAAGGGACGACCTACGAGCAGTACTTC
TRBD1	TRBV5-1	TRBJ1-3	.	CASSFSRQGDGNTIYF	TGCGCCAGCAGCTTCTCGAGACAGGGCGACGGAAACACCATATATTTT
.	TRBV11-2	TRBJ2-2	.	CASSLAWGAGELFF	TGTGCCAGCAGCTTAGCTTGGGGGGCCGGGGAGCTGTTTTTT
TRBD1	TRBV5-1	TRBJ2-7	.	CASQVGTGRYEQYF	TGCGCCAGCCAAGTCGGGACAGGACGGTACGAGCAGTACTTC
TRBD2	TRBV19	TRBJ2-3	.	CATRTSGGGNTQYF	TGTGCCACCCGGACTAGCGGGGGTGGGAATACGCAGTATTTT
.	TRBV21-1	TRBJ1-4	.	CASSKGLNEKLFF	TGTGCCAGCAGCAAGGGGCTTAATGAAAAACTGTTTTTT
TRBD2	TRBV19	TRBJ2-7	once	CASSTPGLGAYEQYF	TGTGCCAGTAGTACCCCGGGACTAGGCGCCTACGAGCAGTACTTC
.	TRBV28	TRBJ2-7	.	CASSLIQNYEQYF	TGTGCCAGCAGTTTAATACAGAACTACGAGCAGTACTTC
.	TRBV7-9	TRBJ1-4	.	CAISSGGWGEKLFF	TGTGCCATCTCGTCCGGGGGCTGGGGTGAAAAACTGTTTTTT
.	TRBV9	TRBJ1-3	.	CASSVQGSTGNTIYF	TGTGCCAGCAGCGTACAGGGTTCTACTGGAAACACCATATATTTT
.	TRBV2	TRBJ1-1	.	CASGGDTEAFF	TGTGCCAGCGGGGGGGACACTGAAGCTTTCTTT
.	TRBV5-5	TRBJ1-2	once	CASSLPGLYGYTF	TGTGCCAGCAGCTTGCCGGGCCTCTATGGCTACACCTTC
.	TRBV5-1	TRBJ1-2	.	CASKEEYQTDGYTF	TGCGCCAGCAAAGAGGAGTACCAAACTGATGGCTACACCTTC
.	TRBV7-2	TRBJ2-7	.	CASSLIYTYEQYF	TGTGCCAGCAGCTTAATCTATACCTACGAGCAGTACTTC
.	TRBV7-2	TRBJ2-7	.	CASSFRDEQYF	TGTGCCAGCAGTTTCCGGGACGAGCAGTACTTC
TRBD1	TRBV6-6	TRBJ2-7	.	CASNKGAFGYEQYF	TGTGCCAGCAATAAGGGGGCGTTCGGCTACGAGCAGTACTTC
.	TRBV4-3	TRBJ2-2	.	CASSQGLPRGRLFF	TGCGCCAGCAGCCAAGGACTACCTAGGGGACGGTTGTTTTTT
TRBD1	TRBV5-5	TRBJ1-6	once	CASSLGGTVSSYNSPLHF	TGTGCCAGCAGCTTGGGGGGGACAGTAAGCTCCTATAATTCACCCCTCCACTTT
TRBD1	TRBV6-5	TRBJ1-4	.	CASSRGTGDEKLFF	TGTGCCAGCAGCCGCGGGACAGGCGATGAAAAACTGTTTTTT
.	TRBV9	TRBJ2-7	.	CASSVSTGGNYEQYF	TGTGCCAGCAGCGTCTCTACAGGAGGAAACTACGAGCAGTACTTC
.	TRBV7-2	TRBJ2-5	.	CASSRPLETQYF	TGTGCCAGCAGCCGCCCCTTGGAGACCCAGTACTTC
TRBD1	TRBV6-2/TRBV6-3	TRBJ1-1	.	CASSSEGALNTEAFF	TGTGCCAGCAGTTCCGAGGGGGCCTTGAACACTGAAGCTTTCTTT
.	TRBV6-5	TRBJ1-5	.	CASRSYSSNQPQHF	TGTGCCAGCAGATCGTACAGTAGCAATCAGCCCCAGCATTTT
.	TRBV5-6	TRBJ2-7	.	CASSLRYEQYF	TGTGCCAGCAGCCTCCGATACGAGCAGTACTTC
TRBD2	TRBV6-2/TRBV6-3	TRBJ2-1	.	CASSKDPSGGYNEQFF	TGTGCCAGCAGCAAAGACCCTAGCGGGGGTTACAATGAGCAGTTCTTC
.	TRBV9	TRBJ1-3	.	CASSVAASSGNTIYF	TGTGCCAGCAGCGTAGCCGCCAGCTCTGGAAACACCATATATTTT
TRBD2	TRBV11-2	TRBJ2-2	.	CASSAGTSGVGGELFF	TGTGCCAGCAGCGCCGGGACTAGCGGGGTCGGCGGGGAGCTGTTTTTT
TRBD1	TRBV4-1	TRBJ1-4	.	CASSQGQGATNEKLFF	TGCGCCAGCAGCCAAGGCCAGGGGGCAACTAATGAAAAACTGTTTTTT
.	TRBV3-1/TRBV3-2	TRBJ2-7	once	CASSPERRRGQYF	TGTGCCAGCAGCCCCGAGCGGAGGAGGGGGCAGTACTTC
.	TRBV12-5	TRBJ1-5	.	CASGLDRPTQPQHF	TGTGCTAGTGGTTTGGACAGGCCGACTCAGCCCCAGCATTTT
.	TRBV7-9	TRBJ1-2	.	CASSFPHSGNYGYTF	TGTGCCAGCAGCTTCCCCCACTCGGGGAACTATGGCTACACCTTC
.	TRBV9	TRBJ2-2	.	CASSLGPGELFF	TGTGCCAGCAGCTTGGGACCAGGGGAGCTGTTTTTT
.	TRBV18	TRBJ2-5	.	CASSPPAGETQYF	TGTGCCAGCTCACCACCGGCTGGGGAGACCCAGTACTTC
.	TRBV4-1	TRBJ1-1	.	CASSPGGRNTEAFF	TGCGCCAGCAGCCCCGGGGGACGGAACACTGAAGCTTTCTTT
.	TRBV12-3/TRBV12-4	TRBJ2-3	.	CASSPSTDTQYF	TGTGCCAGCAGTCCGAGCACAGATACGCAGTATTTT
TRBD1	TRBV7-8	TRBJ1-2	.	CASSLGRDSGYTF	TGTGCCAGCAGCTTAGGCAGGGACAGCGGCTACACCTTC
TRBD2	TRBV3-1/TRBV3-2	TRBJ2-3	.	CASSQEKLAGIPDTQYF	TGTGCCAGCAGCCAAGAGAAGCTAGCGGGGATCCCGGATACGCAGTATTTT
TRBD1	TRBV5-6	TRBJ2-2	.	CASSFRTGAGELFF	TGTGCCAGCAGCTTTCGGACAGGGGCCGGGGAGCTGTTTTTT
.	TRBV6-2/TRBV6-3	TRBJ2-7	few	CASSYGEAWQYF	TGTGCCAGCAGTTACGGGGAAGCTTGGCAGTACTTC
TRBD1	TRBV5-1	TRBJ1-4	.	CASRGQGGEKLFF	TGCGCCAGCAGGGGACAGGGGGGTGAAAAACTGTTTTTT
.	TRBV18	TRBJ1-3	.	CASSPLLGVSGNTIYF	TGTGCCAGCTCACCACTCTTGGGGGTCTCTGGAAACACCATATATTTT
.	TRBV6-5	TRBJ1-6	.	CASSRLSSYNSPLHF	TGTGCCAGCAGCCGATTAAGCTCCTATAATTCACCCCTCCACTTT
.	TRBV3-1/TRBV3-2	TRBJ1-2	.	CASSPWDGYGYTF	TGTGCCAGCAGCCCCTGGGACGGGTATGGCTACACCTTC